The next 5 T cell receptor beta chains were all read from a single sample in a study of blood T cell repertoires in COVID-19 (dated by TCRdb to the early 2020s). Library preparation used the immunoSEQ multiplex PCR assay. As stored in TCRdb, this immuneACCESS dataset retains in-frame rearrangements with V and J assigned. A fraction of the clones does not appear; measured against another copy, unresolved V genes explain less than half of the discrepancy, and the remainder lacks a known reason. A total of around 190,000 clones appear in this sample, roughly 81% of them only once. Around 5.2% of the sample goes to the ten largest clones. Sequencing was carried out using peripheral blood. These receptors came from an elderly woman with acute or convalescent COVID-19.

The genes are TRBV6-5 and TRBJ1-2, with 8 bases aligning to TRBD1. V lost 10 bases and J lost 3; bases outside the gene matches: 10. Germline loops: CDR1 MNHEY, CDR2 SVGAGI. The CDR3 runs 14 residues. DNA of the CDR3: TGTGCCACCTTCCAACAGGGGGTGGACTATGGCTACACCTTC. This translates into CATFQQGVDYGYTF.

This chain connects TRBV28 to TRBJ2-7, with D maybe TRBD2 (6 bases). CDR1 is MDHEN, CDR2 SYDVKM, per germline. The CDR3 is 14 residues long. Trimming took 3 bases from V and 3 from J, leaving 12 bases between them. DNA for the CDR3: TGTGCCAGCAGTTTGGGAGGACAAATCTACGAGCAGTACTTC. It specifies CASSLGGQIYEQYF. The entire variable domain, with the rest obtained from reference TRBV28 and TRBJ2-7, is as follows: DVKVTQSSRYLVKRTGEKVFLECVQDMDHENMFWYRQDPGLGLRLIYFSYDVKMKEKGDIPEGYSVSREKKERFSLILESASTNQTSMYLCASSLGGQIYEQYFGPGTRLTVT.

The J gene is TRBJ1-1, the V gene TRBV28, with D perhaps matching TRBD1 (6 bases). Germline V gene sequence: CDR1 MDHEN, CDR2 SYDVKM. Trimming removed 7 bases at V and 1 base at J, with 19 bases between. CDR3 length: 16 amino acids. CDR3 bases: TGTGCCAGCAAGACTCACAGGGATTGGGGGAACACTGAAGCTTTCTTT. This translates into CASKTHRDWGNTEAFF.

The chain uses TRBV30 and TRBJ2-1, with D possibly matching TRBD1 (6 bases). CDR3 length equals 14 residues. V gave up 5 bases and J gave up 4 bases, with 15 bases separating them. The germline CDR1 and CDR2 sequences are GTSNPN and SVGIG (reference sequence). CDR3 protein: CAWGRQRGYNEQFF. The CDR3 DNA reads TGTGCCTGGGGCAGACAAAGGGGGTACAATGAGCAGTTCTTC.

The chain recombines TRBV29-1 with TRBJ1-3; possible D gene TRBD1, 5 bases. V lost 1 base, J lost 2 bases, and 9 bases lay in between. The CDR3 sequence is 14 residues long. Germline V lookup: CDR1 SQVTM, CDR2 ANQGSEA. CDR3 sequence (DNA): TGCAGCGTTGAAGGGCCAGGGACTGGAAACACCATATATTTT. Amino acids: CSVEGPGTGNTIYF.